In its sample, the clone carrying this TCR beta chain was seen a few times. The antigen is not known. These data come from a study of T cell repertoires in cytomegalovirus infection. There are 13 residues in the CDR3. The germline CDR1 and CDR2 sequences are DFQATT and SNEGSKA (reference sequence). TCRdb re-called the reads with MiXCR, one entry per CDR3 protein. The sample carries 160,000 or so distinct CDR3 sequences, about 20% recorded once. Study-level points and caveats: Carriers of CMV and the relevant HLA type were discriminated by public TCR beta frequency.

The V gene is TRBV20-1, the J gene TRBJ2-1; D might be TRBD2 (6 bases). Material: CD8+ T cells from cultured PBMCs, obtained from culture after CMV antigen stimulation. This clonotype originated in a human donor in good health (CMV status not recorded). Some clones in this sample may be carry-over from other donors' samples. The CDR3 loop is CGGIGASYNEQFF. The CDR3 coding sequence is TGCGGAGGGATTGGGGCGTCCTACAATGAGCAGTTCTTC.